This entry is about one TCR beta chain. The CDR3 has 16 residues. With 4 bases clipped from V and 6 bases from J, the junction kept 14 bases outside the gene matches. The germline gives CDR1 SGHDT, CDR2 YYEEEE. Authors' analysis steps: From reference gene primer amplification, estimates of nucleated cell counts were derived. The table came from immunoSEQ multiplex PCR; TCRdb's copy has only in-frame clones and leaves some out. V, J and clone size derive from that table, while D and trimming were established from the DNA sequence. The sample lists 490,000 or so clones, approximately 91% occurring once. The sample comes from a study of blood T cell repertoires in COVID-19. Study at large: COVID-19 samples from acute and convalescent phases originated in the United States, Italy and Spain. The analysed material was cDNA or gDNA that came from T cells, B-cell-depleted T cells, or PBMCs.

Specimen: PBMCs or T cells enriched from blood (not recorded which). The sequence came from a woman aged 60-70 years who had recovered from COVID-19. J is TRBJ2-7 and V is TRBV5-6; TRBD1 matches 9 bases. CDR3 coding DNA: TGTGCCAGCAGCATCCTCCGCGGGACAGGGATCCCCGAGCAGTACTTC. As protein: CASSILRGTGIPEQYF. The full variable domain, rest sourced from reference TRBV5-6 and TRBJ2-7, is DAGVTQSPTHLIKTRGQQVTLRCSPKSGHDTVSWYQQALGQGPQFIFQYYEEEERQRGNFPDRFSGHQFPNYSSELNVNALLLGDSALYLCASSILRGTGIPEQYFGPGTRLTVT.